Listed here are 4 T cell receptor beta chains from one sample, sequenced in a study of OX40 agonist ivuxolimab in advanced cancers. Clones were read by immunoSEQ multiplex PCR, and TCRdb kept only the in-frame ones, dropping some. The sample records 90,000 or so clones, around nine tenths being singletons. The sample was CD4+ or CD8+ T cells sorted from blood, taken in a trial of the OX40 agonist ivuxolimab. The origin of the receptors is an adult with an advanced solid tumor such as melanoma, head and neck, liver or kidney cancer.

The chain employs TRBV19 and TRBJ1-5; no clear D. Germline CDR1 reads LNHDA; CDR2 reads SQIVND (reference sequence). Trimming shortened V by 6 bases and J by 0 bases, and 12 bases separated the two germline ends. CDR3 size: 15 residues. CDR3 coding DNA: TGTGCCAGTAGGCCATCCGGGGTTAGCAATCAGCCCCAGCATTTT. Translating gives CASRPSGVSNQPQHF.

This chain links TRBV5-4 with TRBJ2-1, with TRBD2 identical over 9 bases. CDR3 length: 14 residues. Germline-derived CDR1 and CDR2 are SGHNT and YYREEE (reference sequence). Losses at the gene ends were 5 bases for V and 6 bases for J; bases not matched to a gene: 6. Written as DNA, the CDR3 is TGTGCCAGCAGTTTCCTGACTAGCGGCAATGAGCAGTTCTTC. It translates to CASSFLTSGNEQFF.

V is TRBV9 and J is TRBJ1-2, with a possible D match to TRBD1 (5 bases). Germline loops: CDR1 SGDLS, CDR2 YYNGEE. The CDR3 runs to 15 residues. Trimming took 4 bases from V and 5 from J, leaving 18 bases between them. DNA of the CDR3: TGTGCCAGCAGCCCTAATCACCGGGGCGGTTATGGCTACACCTTC. Its translation is CASSPNHRGGYGYTF.

The chain uses TRBV14 and TRBJ2-1; 10 nucleotides match TRBD2. After removal of 2 bases from V and 5 bases from J, the junction contained 6 bases not matched to a gene. The CDR3 is 16 amino acids. Germline CDR1 is SGHDN and CDR2 is FVKESK. The CDR3 sequence: CASSQLLAGAHNEQFF. CDR3 coding DNA: TGTGCCAGCAGCCAACTGCTAGCGGGGGCCCACAATGAGCAGTTCTTC.